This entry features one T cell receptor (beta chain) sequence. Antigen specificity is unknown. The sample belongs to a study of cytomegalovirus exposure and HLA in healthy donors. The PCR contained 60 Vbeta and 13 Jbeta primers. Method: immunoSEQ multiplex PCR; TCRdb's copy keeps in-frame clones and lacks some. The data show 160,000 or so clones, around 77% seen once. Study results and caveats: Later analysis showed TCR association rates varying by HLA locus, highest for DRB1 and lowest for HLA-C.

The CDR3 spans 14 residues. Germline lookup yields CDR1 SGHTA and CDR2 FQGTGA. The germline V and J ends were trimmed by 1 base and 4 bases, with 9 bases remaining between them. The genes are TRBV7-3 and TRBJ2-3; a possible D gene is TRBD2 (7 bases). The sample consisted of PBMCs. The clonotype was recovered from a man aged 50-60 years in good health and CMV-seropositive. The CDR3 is CASSLIGGADTQYF. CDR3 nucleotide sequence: TGTGCCAGCAGCTTAATAGGGGGGGCAGATACGCAGTATTTT.